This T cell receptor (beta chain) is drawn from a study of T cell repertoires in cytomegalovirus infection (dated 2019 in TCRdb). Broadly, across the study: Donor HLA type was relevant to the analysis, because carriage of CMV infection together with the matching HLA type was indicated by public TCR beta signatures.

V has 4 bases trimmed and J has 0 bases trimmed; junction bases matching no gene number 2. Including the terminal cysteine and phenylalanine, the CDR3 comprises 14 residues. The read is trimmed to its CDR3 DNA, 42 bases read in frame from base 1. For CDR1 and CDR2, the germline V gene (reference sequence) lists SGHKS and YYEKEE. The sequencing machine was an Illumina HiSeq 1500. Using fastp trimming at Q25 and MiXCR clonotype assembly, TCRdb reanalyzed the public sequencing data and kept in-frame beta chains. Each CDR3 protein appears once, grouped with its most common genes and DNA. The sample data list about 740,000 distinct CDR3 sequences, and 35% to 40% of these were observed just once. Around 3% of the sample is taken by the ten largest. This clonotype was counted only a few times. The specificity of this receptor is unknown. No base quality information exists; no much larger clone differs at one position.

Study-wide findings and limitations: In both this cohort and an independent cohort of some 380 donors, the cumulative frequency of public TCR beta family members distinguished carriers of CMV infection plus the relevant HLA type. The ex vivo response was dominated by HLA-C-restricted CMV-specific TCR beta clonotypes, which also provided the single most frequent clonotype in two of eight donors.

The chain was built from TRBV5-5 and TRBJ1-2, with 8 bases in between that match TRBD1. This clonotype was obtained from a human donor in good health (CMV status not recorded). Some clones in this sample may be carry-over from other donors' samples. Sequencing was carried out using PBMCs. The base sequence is TGTGCCAGCAGCGTGACAGGGGCTAACTATGGCTACACCTTC. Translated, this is CASSVTGANYGYTF. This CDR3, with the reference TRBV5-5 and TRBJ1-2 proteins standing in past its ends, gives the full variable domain DAGVTQSPTHLIKTRGQQVTLRCSPISGHKSVSWYQQVLGQGPQFIFQYYEKEERGRGNFPDRFSARQFPNYSSELNVNALLLGDSALYLCASSVTGANYGYTFGSGTRLTVV.